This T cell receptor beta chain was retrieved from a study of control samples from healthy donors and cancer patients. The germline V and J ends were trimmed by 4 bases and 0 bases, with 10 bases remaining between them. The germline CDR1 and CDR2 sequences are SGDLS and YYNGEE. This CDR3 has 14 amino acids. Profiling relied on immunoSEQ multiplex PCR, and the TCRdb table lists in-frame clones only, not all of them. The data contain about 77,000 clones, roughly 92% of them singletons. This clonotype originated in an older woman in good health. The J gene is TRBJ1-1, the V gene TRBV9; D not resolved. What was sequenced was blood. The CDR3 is CASSPSLVNTEAFF. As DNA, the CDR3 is TGTGCCAGCAGCCCCTCTCTGGTGAACACTGAAGCTTTCTTT. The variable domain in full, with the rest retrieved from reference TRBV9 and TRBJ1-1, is DSGVTQTPKHLITATGQRVTLRCSPRSGDLSVYWYQQSLDQGLQFLIQYYNGEERAKGNILERFSAQQFPDLHSELNLSSLELGDSALYFCASSPSLVNTEAFFGQGTRLTVV.